This TCR beta chain derives from a study of spatial heterogeneity in lung cancer (dated by TCRdb to between 2018 and 2020). With respect to the entire study: More beta-chain than alpha-chain transcripts were consistently detected, likely reflecting higher beta-chain transcript abundance. TCR alpha and beta repertoires were quantitatively compared across multiple tumor regions, matched nontumor lung and blood in non-small cell lung cancer. In the raw uncorrected reads, each unique combination of TCR and UMI appeared more than ten times on average. At surgery, both alpha and beta chains were TCR-sequenced in more than 200 tumor regions, approximately 64 matched nontumor lung samples and a few dozen PBMC samples. Nonsynonymous mutation counts, determined by whole-exome sequencing of tumor tissue, were related to TCR repertoire features. TCR transcript counts in tumor regions correlated strongly with a T cell transcriptional module score from matched bulk RNA-seq. Paper-wide results and their limitations: Additional single-cell paired TCR alpha and beta sequencing was considered necessary to confirm, at a functional level, the hypothesis that regional TCRs recognize regional mutations. Counts of ubiquitous and regional expanded TCRs were found to correlate with counts of ubiquitous and regional nonsynonymous mutations, respectively. The tumor nonsynonymous mutation count correlated with the number of expanded intratumoral alpha and beta TCRs. TCR-seq was estimated to cover only approximately 7% of tumor T cells for alpha chains and 13% for beta chains.

The CDR3 has 16 amino acids, counting the end cysteine and phenylalanine. Only the CDR3 region is kept as DNA, spanning 48 bases read in frame from base 1. From V the trimming removes 5 bases and from J it removes 0 bases, while the gene matches leave 2 bases of the junction unaccounted for. The germline V gene specifies SGHAT as CDR1 and FQNNGV as CDR2. Library construction relied on 5' RACE. The sequencer was a NextSeq 500. In the TCR library protocol, a unique molecular identifier was attached to each TCR cDNA molecule so that PCR and sequencing errors could be corrected. Per the original workflow: Decombinator tools were used for TCR identification, UMI-based error correction and CDR3 extraction. Expanded TCRs were defined as those above a frequency of 2 per 1,000, corresponding to the top 1% of the tumor frequency distribution. Expanded tumor TCRs statistically deemed absent (corrected P<0.05) from at least one tumor region were classed as regional, and all other expanded tumor TCRs were classed as ubiquitous. Renyi diversity was computed with the R vegan package after each repertoire had been subsampled 100 times to 5,000 TCRs. CDR3 similarity networks were built from amino acid triplet string-kernel similarity, connecting CDR3s with pairwise similarity above 0.82. The public reads were run again by TCRdb, first through fastp at Q25 and then through MiXCR, and only productive beta chains were kept. Rows are combined by CDR3 protein, so each entry shows the most common genes and DNA. Clone size and V and J calls follow TCRdb, not the original study. The sample includes about 23,000 distinct CDR3 sequences, with roughly 6.7% observed a single time. 10% of the sample lies in the top ten.

This clonotype occurred many times. Its antigen specificity is not known. No qualities accompany the bases; no much larger clone lies one base away. The sample's time point, from its label and the paper: sample taken at primary tumor resection. Samples were obtained from over 70 patients with early-stage, untreated non-small cell lung cancer from the lung TRACERx cohort. Whole RNA extracted from tumor and nontumor lung tissue, or from cryopreserved PBMC samples, was used for TCR sequencing without cell sorting. Only patients with enough RNA available from two or more tumor regions were chosen for TCR sequencing. Before selection, tumor and adjacent nontumor lung specimens were reviewed by a lung pathologist.

Sequencing was performed on lung tumor tissue, taken at surgery. The TCR originated in a male donor with early-stage non-small cell lung cancer. The chain is encoded by TRBV11-2 joined to TRBJ2-1; 12 central nucleotides agree with TRBD2. The DNA is as follows: TGTGCCAGCAGCACGACTAGCGGGAGCTCCTACAATGAGCAGTTCTTC. The translation is CASSTTSGSSYNEQFF.